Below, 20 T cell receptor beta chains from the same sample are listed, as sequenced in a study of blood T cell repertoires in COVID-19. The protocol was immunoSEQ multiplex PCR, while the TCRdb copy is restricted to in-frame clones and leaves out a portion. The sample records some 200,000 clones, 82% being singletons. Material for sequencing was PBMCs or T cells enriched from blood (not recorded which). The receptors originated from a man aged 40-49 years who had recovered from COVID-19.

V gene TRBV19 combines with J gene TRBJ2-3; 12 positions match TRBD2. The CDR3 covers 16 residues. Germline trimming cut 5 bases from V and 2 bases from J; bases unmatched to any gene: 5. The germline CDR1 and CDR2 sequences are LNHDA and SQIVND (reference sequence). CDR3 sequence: CASSPRLAGDTDTQYF. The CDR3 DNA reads TGTGCCAGTAGTCCCCGACTAGCGGGGGACACAGATACGCAGTATTTT.

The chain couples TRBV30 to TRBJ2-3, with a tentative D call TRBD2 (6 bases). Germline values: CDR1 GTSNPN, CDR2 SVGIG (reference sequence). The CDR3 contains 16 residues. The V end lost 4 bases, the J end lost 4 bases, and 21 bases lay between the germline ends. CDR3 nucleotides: TGTGCCTGGATGGCTAGGCGGGACCTGTCGGCAGATACGCAGTATTTT. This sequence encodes CAWMARRDLSADTQYF.

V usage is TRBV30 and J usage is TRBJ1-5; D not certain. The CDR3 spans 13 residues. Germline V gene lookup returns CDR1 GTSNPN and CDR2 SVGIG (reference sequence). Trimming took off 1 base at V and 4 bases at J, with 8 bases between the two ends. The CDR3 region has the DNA TGTGCCTGGAGTGCGGCGGGGAATCAGCCCCAGCATTTT. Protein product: CAWSAAGNQPQHF.

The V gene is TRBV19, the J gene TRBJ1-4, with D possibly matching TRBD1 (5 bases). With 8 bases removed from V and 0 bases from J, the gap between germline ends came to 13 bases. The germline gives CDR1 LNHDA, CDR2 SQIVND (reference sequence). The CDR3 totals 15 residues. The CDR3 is CASVGQLATNEKLFF. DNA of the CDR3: TGTGCCAGTGTGGGGCAGCTCGCAACTAATGAAAAACTGTTTTTT.

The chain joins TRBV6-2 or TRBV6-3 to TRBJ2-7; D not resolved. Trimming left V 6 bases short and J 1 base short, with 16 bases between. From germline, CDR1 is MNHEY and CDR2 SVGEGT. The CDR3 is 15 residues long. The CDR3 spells CASSPARQPSYEQYV. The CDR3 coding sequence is TGTGCCAGCAGCCCTGCCAGGCAGCCTTCCTACGAGCAGTACGTC.

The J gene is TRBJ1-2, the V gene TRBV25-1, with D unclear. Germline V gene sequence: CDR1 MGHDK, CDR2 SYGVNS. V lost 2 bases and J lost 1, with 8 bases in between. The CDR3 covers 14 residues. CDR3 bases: TGTGCCAGCAGTGAACCAGGAAATAACTATGGCTACACCTTC. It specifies CASSEPGNNYGYTF.

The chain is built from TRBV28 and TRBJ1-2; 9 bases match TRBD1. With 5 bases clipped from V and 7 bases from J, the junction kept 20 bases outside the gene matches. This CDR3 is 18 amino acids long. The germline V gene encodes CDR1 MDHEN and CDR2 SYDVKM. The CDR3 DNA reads TGTGCCAGCAGTCAAGCCGGGACAGGGCTCGCCCTATCGAGTGGCTACACCTTC. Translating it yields CASSQAGTGLALSSGYTF.

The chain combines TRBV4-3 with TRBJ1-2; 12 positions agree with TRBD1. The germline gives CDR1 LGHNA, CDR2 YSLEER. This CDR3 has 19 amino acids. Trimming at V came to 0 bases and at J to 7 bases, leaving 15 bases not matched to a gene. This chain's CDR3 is CASSQEGQGARTLLAGYTF. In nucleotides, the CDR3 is TGCGCCAGCAGCCAAGAGGGACAGGGGGCAAGGACCCTTCTGGCTGGCTACACCTTC.

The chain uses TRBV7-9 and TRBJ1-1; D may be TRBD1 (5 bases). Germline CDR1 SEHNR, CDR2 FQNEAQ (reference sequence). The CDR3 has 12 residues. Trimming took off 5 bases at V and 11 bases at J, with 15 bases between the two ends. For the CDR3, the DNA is TGTGCCAGCAGCCACCCCGGGGGAATCGCTTTCTTT. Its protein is CASSHPGGIAFF.

The CDR3, as DNA: TGTGCCAGCTCACCACCGGGGACAGGGGGCTCTTACGAGCAGTACTTC. It specifies CASSPPGTGGSYEQYF. The chain carries TRBV18 and TRBJ2-7; 12 nucleotides match TRBD1. The trim removed 0 bases at V and 4 bases at J, leaving 4 bases unmatched. Germline assignment: CDR1 KGHSH and CDR2 LQKENI. This CDR3 is built from 16 residues.

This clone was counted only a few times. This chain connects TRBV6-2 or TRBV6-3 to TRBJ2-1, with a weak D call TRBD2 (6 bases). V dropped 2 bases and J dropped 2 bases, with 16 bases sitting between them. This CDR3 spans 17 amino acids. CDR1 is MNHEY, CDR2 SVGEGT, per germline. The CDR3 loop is CASSYVLGSPAYNEQFF. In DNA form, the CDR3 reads TGTGCCAGCAGTTACGTCCTCGGGAGCCCGGCCTACAATGAGCAGTTCTTC.

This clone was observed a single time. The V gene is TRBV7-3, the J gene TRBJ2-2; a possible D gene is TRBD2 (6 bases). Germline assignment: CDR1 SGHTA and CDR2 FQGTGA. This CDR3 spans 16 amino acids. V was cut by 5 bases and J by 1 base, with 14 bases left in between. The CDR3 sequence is CASSPGGTLNTGELFF. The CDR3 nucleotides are TGTGCCAGCAGCCCAGGAGGGACTCTGAACACCGGGGAGCTGTTTTTT.

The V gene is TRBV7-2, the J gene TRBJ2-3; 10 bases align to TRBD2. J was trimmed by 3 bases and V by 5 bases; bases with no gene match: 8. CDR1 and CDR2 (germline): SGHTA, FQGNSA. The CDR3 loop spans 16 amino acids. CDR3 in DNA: TGTGCCAGCAGCCTCCGAGCGGGAGGGGTTACAGATACGCAGTATTTT. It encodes CASSLRAGGVTDTQYF.

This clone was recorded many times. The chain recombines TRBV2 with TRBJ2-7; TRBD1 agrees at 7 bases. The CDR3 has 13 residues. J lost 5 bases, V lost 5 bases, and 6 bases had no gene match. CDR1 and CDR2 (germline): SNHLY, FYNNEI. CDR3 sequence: CASSRDRVNEQYF. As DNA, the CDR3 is TGTGCCAGCAGTCGAGACAGGGTCAACGAGCAGTACTTC.

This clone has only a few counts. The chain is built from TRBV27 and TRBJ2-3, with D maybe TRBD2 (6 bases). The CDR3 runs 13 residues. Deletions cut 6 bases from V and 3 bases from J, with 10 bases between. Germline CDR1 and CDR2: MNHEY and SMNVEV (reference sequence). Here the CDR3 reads CASRPGTTDTQYF. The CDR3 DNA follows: TGTGCCAGCAGGCCGGGGACTACAGATACGCAGTATTTT.

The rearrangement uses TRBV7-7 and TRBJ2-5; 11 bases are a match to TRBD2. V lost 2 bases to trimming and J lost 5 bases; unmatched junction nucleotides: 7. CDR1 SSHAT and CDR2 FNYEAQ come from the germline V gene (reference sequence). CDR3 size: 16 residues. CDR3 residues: CASSLMATSGTETQYF. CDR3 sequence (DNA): TGTGCCAGCAGCTTAATGGCGACTAGCGGGACTGAGACCCAGTACTTC.

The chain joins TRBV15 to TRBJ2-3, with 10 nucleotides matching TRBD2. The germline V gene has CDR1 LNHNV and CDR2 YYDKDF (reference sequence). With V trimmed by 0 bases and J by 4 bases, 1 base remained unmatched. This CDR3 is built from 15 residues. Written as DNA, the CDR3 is TGTGCCACCAGCAGAGAAGCGGGAGGGCCAGATACGCAGTATTTT. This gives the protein CATSREAGGPDTQYF.

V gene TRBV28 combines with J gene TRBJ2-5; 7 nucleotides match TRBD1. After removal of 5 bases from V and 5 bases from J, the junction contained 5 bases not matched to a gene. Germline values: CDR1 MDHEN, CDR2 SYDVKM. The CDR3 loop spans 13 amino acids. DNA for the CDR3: TGTGCCAGCAGTACATACAGGGGTGAGACCCAGTACTTC. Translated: CASSTYRGETQYF.

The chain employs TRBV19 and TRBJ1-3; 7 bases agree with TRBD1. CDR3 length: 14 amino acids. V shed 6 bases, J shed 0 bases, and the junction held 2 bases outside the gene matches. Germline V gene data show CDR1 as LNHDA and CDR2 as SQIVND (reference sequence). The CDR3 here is CASRDRNSGNTIYF. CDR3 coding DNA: TGTGCCAGTAGGGACAGGAACTCTGGAAACACCATATATTTT.

The CDR3 reads CASSSLSYNEQFF. CDR3 nucleotide sequence: TGTGCCAGCAGCTCTCTCTCCTACAATGAGCAGTTCTTC. V is TRBV7-8 and J is TRBJ2-1; no definite D call. Per germline, CDR1 SGHVS and CDR2 FQNEAQ. This CDR3 has 13 residues. With 4 bases removed from V and 0 bases from J, the gap between germline ends came to 4 bases.